The 19 T cell receptor beta chains reported below all come from one sample, sequenced in a study of neurological immune-mediated disorders. As for time point: longitudinal time-point 3. One entry per CDR3 protein, called by TCRdb with MiXCR from the 5' RACE reads. The table shows approximately 100,000 distinct CDR3 sequences, with 11% occurring only once. Sequencing used PBMCs. The receptors shown here come from a female donor with HTLV-1-associated myelopathy (HAM/TSP).

In its sample, this clonotype was seen many times. The chain combines TRBV9 with TRBJ2-2; D gene unclear. Germline V CDR1 and CDR2: SGDLS, YYNGEE. The V end was cut by 0 bases, the J end by 6 bases, with 9 bases between. This CDR3 has 14 residues. This CDR3 is CASSVGISPGELFF. The CDR3 coding sequence is TGTGCCAGCAGCGTAGGCATTAGCCCCGGGGAGCTGTTTTTT.

This clonotype was observed many times. This chain joins TRBV20-1 and TRBJ2-7; 8 nucleotides line up with TRBD1. Germline CDR1 is DFQATT and CDR2 is SNEGSKA (reference sequence). The CDR3 loop spans 12 amino acids. With 6 bases clipped from V and 3 bases from J, the junction kept 4 bases outside the gene matches. The CDR3 DNA reads as TGCAGTGCCGGACAGGGAAACTACGAGCAGTACTTC. Amino acids: CSAGQGNYEQYF.

This clonotype has ten or more counts. V and J are TRBV12-3 or TRBV12-4 and TRBJ2-5; no clear D. Trimming left V 3 bases short and J 1 base short, with 9 bases between. The CDR3 contains 14 residues. The CDR3 DNA reads as TGTGCCAGCAGTTTTTATGGGCCCCAAGAGACCCAGTACTTC. Protein: CASSFYGPQETQYF.

This chain links TRBV5-1 with TRBJ1-1; TRBD1 is a possible D gene (6 bases). V lost 4 bases to trimming and J lost 1 base, with 14 bases between them. The CDR3 contains 15 residues. Germline V gene sequence: CDR1 SGHRS, CDR2 YFSETQ. CDR3 in DNA: TGCGCCAGCAGCCCGAATGGGGGGGCGAACACTGAAGCTTTCTTT. This codes for CASSPNGGANTEAFF.

This clonotype appeared many times. The chain combines TRBV5-1 with TRBJ2-3; D may be TRBD1 (7 bases). V was pared by 4 bases and J by 4 bases, with 10 bases between. Germline V gene lookup returns CDR1 SGHRS and CDR2 YFSETQ. There are 13 residues in the CDR3. The CDR3 spells CASSRGTADTQYF. CDR3 coding DNA: TGCGCCAGCAGCCGCGGGACAGCAGATACGCAGTATTTT.

This clonotype was recorded many times. This rearrangement joins TRBV12-3 or TRBV12-4 to TRBJ2-5; possibly TRBD2 for D (5 bases). This CDR3 has 14 residues. V was shortened by 6 bases and J by 2 bases, with 13 bases between the two germline ends. The CDR3 DNA reads TGTGCCAGCAGATCAACTAGTTATCAAGAGACCCAGTACTTC. This gives the protein CASRSTSYQETQYF.

The table lists this clonotype with many counts. The chain employs TRBV6-6 and TRBJ1-2; TRBD1 matches at 7 bases. After removal of 4 bases from V and 0 bases from J, the junction contained 11 bases not matched to a gene. This CDR3 has 17 amino acids. Germline V gives CDR1 MNHNY, CDR2 SVGAGI (reference sequence). The CDR3, as DNA: TGTGCCAGCAGTTCAGGCGGAACAGGGGTAGCTAACTATGGCTACACCTTC. Translated: CASSSGGTGVANYGYTF.

Ten or more counts support this clonotype. The chain joins TRBV12-3 or TRBV12-4 to TRBJ2-5, with D unresolved. CDR3 length: 11 amino acids. V dropped 3 bases and J dropped 6 bases, with 5 bases sitting between them. In nucleotides, the CDR3 is TGTGCCAGCAGTTTGCGGAAGACCCAGTACTTC. Protein product: CASSLRKTQYF.

With respect to this clonotype: At one boundary the junction diverges from the germline segment, which might be a read error. The V and J genes are TRBV28 and TRBJ1-1; possible D gene TRBD1, 6 bases. CDR3 length: 13 residues. Germline V gene data show CDR1 as MDHEN and CDR2 as SYDVKM. The CDR3 DNA sequence: TGTGCCAGCAGTTTGGGGGCGCGCACTGAATCTTTCTTT. It is translated as CASSLGARTESFF.

In its sample, this clonotype was seen a few times. This clone may be a read error of a much larger clone one base away. J is TRBJ2-1 and V is TRBV5-6; D might be TRBD2 (6 bases). Between the trimmed V and J ends, which lost 5 bases and 4 bases, there was a span of 16 bases. CDR3 size: 15 residues. Germline CDR1 and CDR2: SGHDT and YYEEEE. For the CDR3, the DNA is TGTGCCAGCAGTCAGTATGCGGGGCCGTACAATGAGCAGTTCTTC. This codes for CASSQYAGPYNEQFF.

The chain carries TRBV6-5 and TRBJ2-1; TRBD2 aligns across 8 bases. The V segment lost 8 bases and the J segment 5 bases; nucleotides outside the gene matches: 8. The V gene's germline CDR1 is MNHEY and CDR2 SVGAGI. The CDR3 extends over 14 amino acids. In DNA, the CDR3 is TGTGCCAGCTCGGGAGGGGGGGGGAACAATGAGCAGTTCTTC. Its translation: CASSGGGGNNEQFF.

This clonotype was seen repeatedly, ten times or more. The gene calls are TRBV27 and TRBJ2-3; maybe TRBD1 (5 bases). V was shortened by 6 bases and J by 1 base, with 11 bases between the two germline ends. Germline V gene lookup returns CDR1 MNHEY and CDR2 SMNVEV (reference sequence). There are 14 residues in the CDR3. In nucleotides, the CDR3 is TGTGCCAGCAGGGGGCTAGATGGCACAGATACGCAGTATTTT. This sequence encodes CASRGLDGTDTQYF.

This chain connects TRBV14 to TRBJ2-7; D gene unclear. Trimming removed 0 bases from V and 3 bases from J, with 9 bases in between. Germline assignment: CDR1 SGHDN and CDR2 FVKESK. The length of the CDR3 is 14 residues. CDR3 sequence reads: CASSQEQTLYEQYF. The CDR3 DNA follows: TGTGCCAGCAGCCAAGAACAAACGCTCTACGAGCAGTACTTC.

This clonotype was seen a handful of times. The chain combines TRBV2 with TRBJ2-3; possibly TRBD1 or TRBD2 for D (5 bases each). The CDR3 loop spans 13 amino acids. Germline lookup yields CDR1 SNHLY and CDR2 FYNNEI. The V gene lost 7 bases and the J gene lost 1 base, with 9 bases spanning the gap. DNA of the CDR3: TGTGCCAGCATGGTGGGGGGCACAGATACGCAGTATTTT. Translating it yields CASMVGGTDTQYF.

This clonotype was detected many times. CDR3 sequence (DNA): TGCGCCAGCAGCTTGGTCCCAGGGCGGAACACTGAAGCTTTCTTT. Its protein is CASSLVPGRNTEAFF. The chain carries TRBV5-1 and TRBJ1-1; D is perhaps TRBD1 (5 bases). The V end lost 0 bases, the J end lost 1 base, and 10 bases lay between the germline ends. The germline V gene has CDR1 SGHRS and CDR2 YFSETQ. The CDR3 covers 15 residues.

This clonotype was recorded at least ten times. The chain couples TRBV4-1 to TRBJ2-2; D not certain. Trimming shortened V by 3 bases and J by 4 bases, and 12 bases separated the two germline ends. Per the germline V gene, CDR1 is MGHRA and CDR2 is YSYEKL. This CDR3 contains 15 residues. CDR3 protein: CASSHTLTGTGELFF. CDR3 in DNA: TGCGCCAGCAGCCACACCCTGACTGGCACCGGGGAGCTGTTTTTT.

There are many counts of this clonotype. The genes are TRBV12-3 or TRBV12-4 and TRBJ2-3; TRBD2 agrees at 12 bases. V dropped 8 bases and J dropped 3; count of bases not matched to a gene: 9. CDR3 size: 16 residues. CDR3 protein: CASCITLAGGTDTQYF. For the CDR3, the DNA is TGTGCCAGCTGCATCACACTAGCGGGGGGAACAGATACGCAGTATTTT.

This clonotype was counted many times. The chain is built from TRBV20-1 and TRBJ2-4, with D maybe TRBD1 (6 bases). CDR1 and CDR2 from the germline V gene are DFQATT and SNEGSKA (reference sequence). The V end was cut by 2 bases, the J end by 0 bases, with 14 bases between. The CDR3 is 16 amino acids. CDR3 DNA: TGCAGTGCTAGACCGCCGGGACACTCAGCCAAAAACATTCAGTACTTC. Residues: CSARPPGHSAKNIQYF.

This clonotype was counted many times. The rearrangement joins TRBV29-1 to TRBJ2-3; D remains unclear. This CDR3 spans 12 amino acids. V shed 3 bases and J shed 6 bases, with 10 bases lying between them. Germline V gene lookup returns CDR1 SQVTM and CDR2 ANQGSEA. CDR3 sequence reads: CSVELGTDTQYF. The CDR3 DNA reads TGCAGCGTTGAGCTGGGTACGGATACGCAGTATTTT.